Below are 21 T cell receptor beta chains sequenced from a single sample in a study of low-dose radiotherapy and immunotherapy resistance in tumors. Indicated time point: after trial treatment. Treatment given: LDRT plus nivolumab, ipilimumab, low-dose cyclophosphamide and aspirin (RACIN trial). Both TCRalpha and TCRbeta chains were reverse transcribed with V-gene-specific primers. TCR amplification ran 15 to 25 PCR cycles using constant-region and V-primer adapter primers. Via MiXCR, TCRdb re-called the reads, giving one row per CDR3 protein. The sample gives around 80,000 distinct CDR3 sequences, about a sixth of which show up once; less than 1.5% is in the top ten. Sequenced material: PBMCs, taken after low-dose radiotherapy plus immunotherapy. These receptors were collected from a male donor with prostate cancer.

This clonotype was seen just once. A far larger clone is off by one base, so a read error is likely. The chain uses TRBV12-3 or TRBV12-4 and TRBJ2-4; TRBD2 agrees at 10 bases. The CDR3 spans 21 residues. V lost 2 bases and J lost 13; bases outside the gene matches: 29. CDR3 protein: CASSLLTRLGGLAESYNEQYF. For the CDR3, the DNA is TGTGCCAGCAGTTTATTAACGAGACTAGGAGGACTAGCGGAATCCTACAATGAGCAGTACTTC.

This clonotype was observed at least ten times. This sequence joins TRBV20-1 and TRBJ2-3; D gene unclear. The CDR3 totals 14 residues. In germline, CDR1 is DFQATT, CDR2 SNEGSKA (reference sequence). V was clipped by 4 bases and J by 1 base, with 12 bases between them. CDR3 sequence: CSAKQATGTDTQYF. The CDR3 coding sequence is TGCAGTGCTAAGCAAGCCACTGGCACAGATACGCAGTATTTT.

Ten or more counts support this clonotype. The rearrangement links TRBV30 to TRBJ2-1, with a weak D call TRBD2 (5 bases). With the DNA end fitting TRBJ2-7 better, the J assignment may be wrong. The CDR3 sequence is 14 residues long. Germline values: CDR1 GTSNPN, CDR2 SVGIG (reference sequence). The CDR3 DNA follows: TGTGCCTGGGGACCACCGGGGTCCATCTACGAGCAGTACTTC. It encodes CAWGPPGSIYEQYF.

This clonotype appeared many times. The genes are TRBV7-9 and TRBJ1-1, with TRBD1 as a possible D gene (6 bases). The CDR3 length is 14 residues. The ends were cut back, 6 bases at V and 1 base at J, with 12 bases in the middle. Germline-derived CDR1 and CDR2 are SEHNR and FQNEAQ (reference sequence). In DNA form, the CDR3 reads TGTGCCAGCAGTATACTACAGGGGAACACTGAAGCTTTCTTT. This codes for CASSILQGNTEAFF. Using reference TRBV7-9 and TRBJ1-1 for the parts outside the CDR3, the full variable domain is DTGVSQNPRHKITKRGQNVTFRCDPISEHNRLYWYRQTLGQGPEFLTYFQNEAQLEKSRLLSDRFSAERPKGSFSTLEIQRTEQGDSAMYLCASSILQGNTEAFFGQGTRLTVV.

This clonotype was detected ten times or more. The CDR3 nucleotides read TGCAGCGTTAGGTCCGGAATAGCACAAGAGACCCAGTACTTC. Residues: CSVRSGIAQETQYF. This chain links TRBV29-1 with TRBJ2-5; D is uncertain. V was trimmed by 5 bases and J by 2 bases, leaving 15 bases between them. The V gene's germline CDR1 is SQVTM and CDR2 ANQGSEA. The CDR3 contains 14 residues.

This chain links TRBV6-1 with TRBJ1-5; D remains unclear. This CDR3 comprises 14 residues. V was shortened by 8 bases and J by 3 bases, with 14 bases between the two germline ends. The germline CDR1 and CDR2 sequences are MNHNS and SASEGT. The DNA for the CDR3 is TGTGCCAGCGACCGTTGGCCTTCCAATCAGCCCCAGCATTTT. Its translation is CASDRWPSNQPQHF.

This clonotype was found once. This likely came from a read error, as a far larger clone is one base away. The V and J genes are TRBV5-4 and TRBJ2-7; tentative D call: TRBD1 (5 bases). The ends were cut back, 4 bases at V and 6 bases at J, with 5 bases in the middle. This CDR3 is 10 amino acids long. CDR1 is SGHNT and CDR2 is YYREEE in the germline V gene (reference sequence). CDR3 sequence: CASSRGEQYF. The CDR3 DNA reads TGTGCCAGCAGCAGGGGCGAGCAGTACTTC.

Many counts were recorded for this clonotype. CDR3 in DNA: TGCGCCAGCAGCCTAAACCCGGGTCCTACAAACAGCTATGGCTACACCTTC. This encodes CASSLNPGPTNSYGYTF. This chain uses TRBV4-3 with TRBJ1-2; D remains unclear. This CDR3 has 17 residues. V was shortened by 4 bases and J by 4 bases, with 22 bases between the two germline ends. Germline V gene data show CDR1 as LGHNA and CDR2 as YSLEER.

This clonotype was seen repeatedly, ten times or more. The CDR3 region has the DNA TGTGCCAGCAGCTTTTCCGGACACCACACAGATACGCAGTATTTT. Protein: CASSFSGHHTDTQYF. The J gene is TRBJ2-3, the V gene TRBV7-2; tentatively, D is TRBD1 (5 bases). The CDR3 is 15 residues long. Trimming left V 3 bases short and J 2 bases short, with 12 bases between. Looked up from germline, CDR1 is SGHTA and CDR2 is FQGNSA.

This clonotype was observed at least ten times. V and J are TRBV5-5 and TRBJ2-3; D may be TRBD1 (6 bases). CDR3 length equals 16 residues. The V end lost 4 bases, the J end lost 1 base, and 16 bases lay between the germline ends. Germline V gene sequence: CDR1 SGHKS, CDR2 YYEKEE (reference sequence). In DNA form, the CDR3 reads TGTGCCAGCAGCCTGGGGGCACCCCGGGGCACAGATACGCAGTATTTT. Its protein is CASSLGAPRGTDTQYF.

The rearrangement uses TRBV20-1 and TRBJ2-3; weak D call: TRBD2 (6 bases). Germline CDR1 DFQATT, CDR2 SNEGSKA (reference sequence). The V and J ends lost 2 bases and 3 bases respectively, with 15 bases between them. This CDR3 comprises 15 residues. The CDR3 protein is CSARFVRGPTDTQYF. The CDR3 DNA is TGCAGTGCTAGATTTGTGCGGGGCCCTACAGATACGCAGTATTTT.

This clonotype was recorded many times. The rearrangement joins TRBV19 to TRBJ2-1, with no clear D. This CDR3 is 11 amino acids long. The germline V and J ends were trimmed by 4 bases and 6 bases, with 4 bases remaining between them. Per germline, CDR1 LNHDA and CDR2 SQIVND (reference sequence). Here the CDR3 DNA reads TGTGCCAGTAGTAGGTTCAATGAGCAGTTCTTC. As protein: CASSRFNEQFF. The complete variable domain, with remaining parts taken from reference TRBV19 and TRBJ2-1, reads DGGITQSPKYLFRKEGQNVTLSCEQNLNHDAMYWYRQDPGQGLRLIYYSQIVNDFQKGDIAEGYSVSREKKESFPLTVTSAQKNPTAFYLCASSRFNEQFFGPGTRLTVL.

This clonotype has ten or more counts. The gene calls are TRBV28 and TRBJ1-2; unclear D gene. This CDR3 contains 17 residues. V lost 8 bases and J 5 bases, leaving 27 bases between the germline ends. Germline CDR1 MDHEN, CDR2 SYDVKM. Here the CDR3 reads CASATPEEISGGYGYTF. DNA of the CDR3: TGTGCCAGCGCGACACCCGAGGAGATCTCGGGTGGGTATGGCTACACCTTC.

This clonotype has a count of ten or more. V is TRBV20-1 and J is TRBJ2-7; unclear D gene. CDR1 DFQATT and CDR2 SNEGSKA come from the germline V gene (reference sequence). V dropped 5 bases and J dropped 5 bases, with 13 bases sitting between them. The CDR3 loop spans 12 amino acids. The CDR3 coding sequence is TGCAGTGCTGGCTTGCGGAAGGACGAGCAGTACTTC. Its translation: CSAGLRKDEQYF.

This clonotype has just one count. The limits of the CDR3 on the DNA are not certain, so only TCRdb's listed CDR3 is given. The chain carries TRBV6-2 or TRBV6-3 and TRBJ2-2; whether TRBD1, the table's D call, matches the DNA was not checked. Germline V CDR1 and CDR2: MNHEY, SVGEGT. The CDR3 is 16 amino acids in total, end residues counted. CDR3 sequence: CASRAGTEYTGELFFF.

This clonotype was picked up many times. The V call is TRBV12-3 or TRBV12-4, the J call TRBJ2-3; the D is unclear. The V and J ends lost 10 bases and 6 bases respectively, with 11 bases between them. The CDR3 covers 11 residues. DNA for the CDR3: TGTGCCATCTCTAGTCCCGATACGCAGTATTTT. It encodes CAISSPDTQYF.

In the case of this clonotype: One base separates it from a far larger clone, so it is likely a read error. This sequence joins TRBV13 and TRBJ2-7; TRBD1 agrees at 7 bases. The CDR3 spans 15 residues. V shed 7 bases and J 3 bases; nucleotides not matched to a gene: 12. CDR1 and CDR2 from the germline V gene are PRHDT and FYEKMQ (reference sequence). In DNA form, the CDR3 reads TGTGCCAGCAAGATTTCTAGCCAGGGGGTCTACGAGCAGTACTTC. Its translation is CASKISSQGVYEQYF.

This clonotype was recorded many times. The chain employs TRBV20-1 and TRBJ2-1, with TRBD1 identical over 7 bases. The CDR3 has 16 residues. Germline-derived CDR1 and CDR2 are DFQATT and SNEGSKA (reference sequence). V gave up 3 bases and J gave up 0 bases; unmatched junction bases: 8. CDR3 residues: CSAREQGIISYNEQFF. The CDR3 DNA reads TGCAGTGCTAGGGAACAGGGGATTATCTCCTACAATGAGCAGTTCTTC.

This clonotype appeared many times. The J gene is TRBJ1-1, the V gene TRBV6-5; D possibly corresponds to TRBD1 (5 bases). This CDR3 is built from 15 residues. The germline CDR1 and CDR2 sequences are MNHEY and SVGAGI. V was pared by 5 bases and J by 6 bases, with 19 bases between. The CDR3 nucleotides are TGTGCCAGCAGTGAAAGAGGGACCGAAGGTGCTGAAGCTTTCTTT. It specifies CASSERGTEGAEAFF.

This clonotype has a count of ten or more. The chain employs TRBV4-3 and TRBJ2-3; D may be TRBD2 (5 bases). Trimming removed 1 base at V and 0 bases at J, with 17 bases between. The CDR3 runs 18 residues. Germline CDR1 LGHNA, CDR2 YSLEER. The CDR3 loop reads CASSQATTGSSSTDTQYF. The CDR3, as DNA: TGCGCCAGCAGCCAAGCTACGACGGGGTCATCTAGCACAGATACGCAGTATTTT.

This clonotype was detected many times. The CDR3 DNA sequence: TGTGCCAGCAGGCGGGAGCGAACAGATACGCAGTATTTT. This codes for CASRRERTDTQYF. This sequence joins TRBV6-5 and TRBJ2-3; TRBD2 aligns across 7 bases. The CDR3 sequence is 13 residues long. CDR1 and CDR2 (germline): MNHEY, SVGAGI. V was clipped by 6 bases and J by 3 bases; unmatched bases: 3.